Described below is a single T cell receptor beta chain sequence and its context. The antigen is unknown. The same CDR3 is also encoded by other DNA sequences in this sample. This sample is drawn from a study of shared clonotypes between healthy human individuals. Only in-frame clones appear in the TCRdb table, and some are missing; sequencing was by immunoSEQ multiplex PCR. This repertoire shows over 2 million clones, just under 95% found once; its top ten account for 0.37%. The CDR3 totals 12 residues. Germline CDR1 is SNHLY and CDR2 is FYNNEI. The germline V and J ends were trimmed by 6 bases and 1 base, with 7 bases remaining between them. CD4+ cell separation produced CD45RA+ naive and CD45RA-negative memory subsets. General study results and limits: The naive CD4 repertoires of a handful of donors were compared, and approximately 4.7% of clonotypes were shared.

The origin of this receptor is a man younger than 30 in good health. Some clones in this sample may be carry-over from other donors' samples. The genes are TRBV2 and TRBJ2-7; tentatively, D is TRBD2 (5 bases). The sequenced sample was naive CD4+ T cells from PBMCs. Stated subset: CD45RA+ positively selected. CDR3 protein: CASSGDSYEQYF. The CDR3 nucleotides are TGTGCCAGCAGCGGGGATTCCTACGAGCAGTACTTC.